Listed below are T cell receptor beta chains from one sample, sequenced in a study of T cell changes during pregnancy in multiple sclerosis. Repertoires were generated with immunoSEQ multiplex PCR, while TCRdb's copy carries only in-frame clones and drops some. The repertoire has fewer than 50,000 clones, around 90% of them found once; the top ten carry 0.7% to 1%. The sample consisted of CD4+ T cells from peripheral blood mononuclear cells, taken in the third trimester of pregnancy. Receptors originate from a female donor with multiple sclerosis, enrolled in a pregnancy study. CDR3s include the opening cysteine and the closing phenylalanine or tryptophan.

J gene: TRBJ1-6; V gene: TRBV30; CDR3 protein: CAWSNRVDSPLHF
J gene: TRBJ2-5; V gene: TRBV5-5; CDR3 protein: CASSFDTSGRHETQYF
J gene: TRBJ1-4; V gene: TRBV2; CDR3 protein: CASSRDTTNEKLFF
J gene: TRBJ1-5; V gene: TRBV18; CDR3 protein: CASSPGGVSNQPQHF
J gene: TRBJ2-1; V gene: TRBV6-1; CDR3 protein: CASSSSGRWNEQFF
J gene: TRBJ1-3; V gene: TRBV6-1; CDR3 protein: CASSVNMLRSGNTIYF
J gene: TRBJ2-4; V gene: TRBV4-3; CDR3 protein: CASSQTSGTALNF
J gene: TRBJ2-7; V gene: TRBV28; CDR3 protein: CASSAGTLRGQYF
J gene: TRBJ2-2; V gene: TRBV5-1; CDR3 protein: CASSLDAGGNTGELFF
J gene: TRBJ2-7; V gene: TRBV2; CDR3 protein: CASLQSSYEQYF
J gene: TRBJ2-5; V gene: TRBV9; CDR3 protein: CASSHGTSEQETQYF
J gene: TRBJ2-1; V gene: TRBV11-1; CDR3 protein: CASSLIRSGSYNEQFF
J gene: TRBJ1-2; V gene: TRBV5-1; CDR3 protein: CASRDGDYGYTF
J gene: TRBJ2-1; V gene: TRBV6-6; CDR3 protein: CASSSHSGNSYNEQFF
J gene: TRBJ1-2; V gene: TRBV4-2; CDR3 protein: CASSSPSNYGYTF
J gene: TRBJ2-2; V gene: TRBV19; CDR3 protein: CASSPGTTNTGELFF
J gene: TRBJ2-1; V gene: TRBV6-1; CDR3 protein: CASSEPSGRRGDEQFF
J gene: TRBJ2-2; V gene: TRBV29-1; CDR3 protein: CSVEDRTGGNTGELFF
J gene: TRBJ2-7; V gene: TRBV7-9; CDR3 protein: CASSLIAGGAYEQYF
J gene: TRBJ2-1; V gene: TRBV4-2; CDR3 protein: CASSQVAGGYSYNEQFF
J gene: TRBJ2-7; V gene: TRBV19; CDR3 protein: CASSARQLPYEQYF
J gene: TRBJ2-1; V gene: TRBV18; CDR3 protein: CASSYSGSAYNEQFF